One and the same sample provided the 3 T cell receptor beta chains below, sequenced in a study of CD8+CD57+ T cells in acquired aplastic anemia. It was genomic DNA that served as the template for profiling TCR beta VDJ and CDR3. TCRdb passed the reads through MiXCR, listing each CDR3 protein once. Here the sample spans 100,000 to 150,000 distinct CDR3 sequences, 48% being singletons. Sequenced input: sorted CD4+, CD8+, or CD8+CD57+ T cells (not recorded which) from PBMCs. The receptors come from a human donor in good health, serving as a control.

In its sample, this clonotype was seen a few times. The V and J genes are TRBV19 and TRBJ2-1; D is unclear. The CDR3 totals 12 residues. Germline lookup yields CDR1 LNHDA and CDR2 SQIVND (reference sequence). The V and J ends lost 6 bases and 4 bases respectively, with 7 bases between them. In nucleotides, the CDR3 is TGTGCCAGTAGAACGCGGTACAATGAGCAGTTCTTC. Its protein product is CASRTRYNEQFF. The variable domain in full, completed from reference TRBV19 and TRBJ2-1, reads DGGITQSPKYLFRKEGQNVTLSCEQNLNHDAMYWYRQDPGQGLRLIYYSQIVNDFQKGDIAEGYSVSREKKESFPLTVTSAQKNPTAFYLCASRTRYNEQFFGPGTRLTVL.

This clonotype was seen at least ten times. The J gene is TRBJ2-7, the V gene TRBV7-2; D remains unclear. The CDR3 consists of 13 residues. Per germline, CDR1 SGHTA and CDR2 FQGNSA. Trimming took 7 bases from V and 6 from J, leaving 16 bases between them. The CDR3 nucleotides are TGTGCCAGCACCATTACCTTTCCGGGCGAGCAGTACTTC. Protein sequence: CASTITFPGEQYF.

This clonotype was recorded at least ten times. The rearrangement links TRBV7-6 to TRBJ2-7, with a weak D call TRBD2 (5 bases). Trimming left V 4 bases short and J 2 bases short, with 15 bases between. The CDR3 consists of 15 residues. Germline V gene data show CDR1 as SGHVS and CDR2 as FNYEAQ. CDR3 in amino acids: CASSSPPRGTYEQYF. CDR3 nucleotide sequence: TGTGCCAGCAGCTCCCCCCCCCGGGGAACCTACGAGCAGTACTTC.